Listed below are T cell receptor beta chains from one sample, sequenced in a study of cytomegalovirus exposure and HLA in healthy donors. Profiling relied on immunoSEQ multiplex PCR, and the TCRdb table lists in-frame clones only, not all of them. This sample yields about 120,000 clones, of which 55% to 65% are seen a single time; 2% to 2.5% belongs to the top ten. The specimen was PBMCs. Every receptor here comes from a woman in her 30s in good health and CMV-seronegative. The CDR3 runs from the conserved cysteine through the conserved F or W. The D gene is left open where the match is weak. Clone size is shown for a subset of rows, as once, few, many or a class of expanded clone.

TRBD2	TRBV27	-	TRBJ2-7	CASSSPGLASYEQYF	TGTGCCAGCAGTTCACCGGGACTAGCTTCTTACGAGCAGTACTTC
-	TRBV10-1	-	TRBJ2-7	CASPPGGRQSYEQYF	TGCGCCAGCCCCCCGGGGGGCAGGCAGTCCTACGAGCAGTACTTC
TRBD2	TRBV14	-	TRBJ2-2	CASSLGTSGSLNTGELFF	TGTGCCAGCAGCCTCGGGACTAGCGGGAGTTTGAACACCGGGGAGCTGTTTTTT
TRBD1	TRBV27	-	TRBJ1-2	CASSIRTGGYDGYTF	TGTGCCAGCAGTATCAGGACAGGGGGCTATGATGGCTACACCTTC
TRBD2	TRBV7-9	-	TRBJ2-1	CASSPLGSGSSDEQFF	TGTGCCAGCAGCCCCCTGGGTAGCGGGAGCAGCGATGAGCAGTTCTTC
TRBD2	TRBV5-1	-	TRBJ2-1	CASSLGLLAGGPSEQFF	TGCGCCAGCAGCTTGGGACTGTTGGCGGGAGGGCCAAGTGAGCAGTTCTTC
-	TRBV28	-	TRBJ1-5	CAIQGIRNQPQHF	TGTGCCATCCAGGGGATTAGGAATCAGCCCCAGCATTTT
TRBD2	TRBV9	once	TRBJ2-1	CASSYTSAYNEQFF	TGTGCCAGCAGCTATACTAGCGCCTACAATGAGCAGTTCTTC
TRBD2	TRBV7-2	-	TRBJ2-3	CASSGLGLDTQYF	TGTGCCAGCAGCGGACTAGGATTGGATACGCAGTATTTT
TRBD1	TRBV30	-	TRBJ2-5	CAWIPRGTGEQYF	TGTGCCTGGATCCCGAGGGGCACAGGGGAGCAGTACTTC
-	TRBV5-6	-	TRBJ2-7	CASSPSRLRSFYEQYF	TGTGCCAGCAGCCCATCTCGACTAAGGAGCTTCTACGAGCAGTACTTC
-	TRBV15	-	TRBJ2-7	CATSRGGRVNYEQYF	TGTGCCACCAGCAGAGGGGGCAGGGTGAACTACGAGCAGTACTTC
TRBD1	TRBV19	-	TRBJ1-5	CASSKRQGGQPQHF	TGTGCCAGTAGTAAGAGACAGGGCGGTCAGCCCCAGCATTTT
-	TRBV6-1	-	TRBJ1-4	CASSARVDGEKLFF	TGTGCCAGCAGTGCGAGGGTGGACGGTGAAAAACTGTTTTTT
TRBD1	TRBV11-1	-	TRBJ2-7	CASSLADRGAYEQYF	TGTGCCAGCAGCTTAGCGGACAGGGGAGCCTACGAGCAGTACTTC
-	TRBV7-2	-	TRBJ2-1	CASSFASSYNEQFF	TGTGCCAGCAGCTTCGCGAGTTCCTACAATGAGCAGTTCTTC
TRBD1	TRBV5-1	-	TRBJ1-2	CASSSDGTGWWGYTF	TGCGCCAGCAGCTCTGACGGGACAGGATGGTGGGGCTACACCTTC
-	TRBV7-9	few	TRBJ1-5	CASSLEGAQHF	TGTGCCAGCAGCTTAGAAGGGGCCCAGCATTTT
TRBD2	TRBV11-3	-	TRBJ2-1	CASSPSGSYYNEQFF	TGTGCCAGCAGCCCTAGCGGGAGTTACTACAATGAGCAGTTCTTC
-	TRBV21-1	-	TRBJ1-1	CASSTRGSDTEAFF	TGTGCCAGCAGCACTAGGGGCTCGGACACTGAAGCTTTCTTT
TRBD2	TRBV15	-	TRBJ2-7	CATSSLAGVEQYF	TGTGCCACCAGTTCGCTAGCGGGAGTCGAGCAGTACTTC
-	TRBV18	few	TRBJ2-7	CASSPGELGEQYF	TGTGCCAGCTCACCGGGAGAGCTGGGTGAGCAGTACTTC
TRBD2	TRBV25-1	few	TRBJ2-1	CASSDPGLADYNEQFF	TGTGCCAGCAGTGATCCTGGACTAGCGGATTACAATGAGCAGTTCTTC
-	TRBV6-5	once	TRBJ2-7	CASSYEAMGGGEQYF	TGTGCCAGCAGTTACGAGGCGATGGGTGGAGGCGAGCAGTACTTC
TRBD1	TRBV28	-	TRBJ1-5	CASSSLGQDSNQPQHF	TGTGCCAGCAGTTCCTTGGGACAGGATAGCAATCAGCCCCAGCATTTT
-	TRBV15	-	TRBJ1-1	CATSRDNQGTTEAFF	TGTGCCACCAGCAGAGATAATCAGGGTACCACTGAAGCTTTCTTT
-	TRBV5-1	-	TRBJ1-4	CASSLAPVNEKLFF	TGCGCCAGCAGCTTGGCTCCAGTTAATGAAAAACTGTTTTTT
TRBD2	TRBV19	-	TRBJ2-1	CASRGLWAGGPYEQFF	TGTGCCAGTAGGGGATTGTGGGCGGGAGGGCCCTATGAGCAGTTCTTC
-	TRBV2	-	TRBJ2-7	CASSDSGAGNEQYF	TGTGCCAGCAGTGATTCAGGGGCTGGCAACGAGCAGTACTTC
-	TRBV27	-	TRBJ2-7	CASSLSGSSYEQYF	TGTGCCAGCAGTTTATCGGGCAGCTCCTACGAGCAGTACTTC
TRBD1	TRBV5-8	-	TRBJ1-1	CASSSGTGGVMNTEAFF	TGTGCCAGCAGCTCCGGGACAGGGGGGGTGATGAACACTGAAGCTTTCTTT
-	TRBV7-8	-	TRBJ1-4	CASSYQTNEKLFF	TGTGCCAGCAGCTACCAGACTAATGAAAAACTGTTTTTT
-	TRBV28	-	TRBJ1-1	CASSLKGFVEAFF	TGTGCCAGCAGTCTTAAGGGGTTCGTGGAAGCTTTCTTT
TRBD1	TRBV28	-	TRBJ2-2	CASSLGDRDTGELFF	TGTGCCAGCAGTTTAGGGGACAGGGACACCGGGGAGCTGTTTTTT
-	TRBV6-6	few	TRBJ2-4	CASSYSRGGIQYF	TGTGCCAGCAGTTACTCGAGAGGAGGCATTCAGTACTTC
TRBD1	TRBV6-5	-	TRBJ1-2	CASSPDRDAGYTF	TGTGCCAGCAGCCCCGACAGGGACGCTGGCTACACCTTC
TRBD1	TRBV19	-	TRBJ1-2	CASRTGTGHGGYGYTF	TGTGCCAGTAGGACCGGGACAGGGCACGGGGGTTATGGCTACACCTTC
TRBD2	TRBV7-3	-	TRBJ2-5	CASSLGSGGETQYF	TGTGCCAGCAGCCTAGGCTCGGGGGGTGAGACCCAGTACTTC
-	TRBV5-4	-	TRBJ1-2	CASSPRTSDYGYTF	TGTGCCAGCAGCCCCCGGACATCTGACTATGGCTACACCTTC
TRBD1	TRBV5-6	few	TRBJ2-5	CASSGTGGRETQYF	TGTGCCAGCAGCGGGACAGGTGGGAGAGAGACCCAGTACTTC
TRBD2	TRBV6-4	-	TRBJ2-5	CASSPGLAGGQETQYF	TGTGCCAGCAGCCCGGGACTAGCGGGAGGGCAGGAGACCCAGTACTTC
TRBD2	TRBV27	-	TRBJ2-1	CATRTSGANEQFF	TGTGCCACCCGAACTAGCGGGGCCAATGAGCAGTTCTTC
TRBD1	TRBV9	-	TRBJ2-7	CASSPGPGQGTNEQYF	TGTGCCAGCAGCCCAGGGCCGGGACAGGGGACGAACGAGCAGTACTTC
-	TRBV7-3	-	TRBJ2-1	CASSLLGGGGFDEQFF	TGTGCCAGCAGCCTCCTTGGGGGAGGAGGTTTCGATGAGCAGTTCTTC
-	TRBV4-1	-	TRBJ2-2	CASSHRGGVGTGELFF	TGCGCCAGCAGCCATAGGGGCGGGGTGGGCACCGGGGAGCTGTTTTTT
TRBD1	TRBV7-2	-	TRBJ2-1	CASSPLAGTGLFF	TGTGCCAGCAGCCCCTTAGCCGGGACAGGGTTATTCTTC
TRBD1	TRBV11-2	-	TRBJ2-7	CASSVPGQGYEQYF	TGTGCCAGCAGCGTGCCGGGACAGGGCTACGAGCAGTACTTC
-	TRBV30	-	TRBJ1-5	CAWGHDNQPQHF	TGTGCCTGGGGACACGACAATCAGCCCCAGCATTTT
-	TRBV7-9	few	TRBJ1-1	CASSPPMGGKNTEAFF	TGTGCCAGCAGCCCCCCGATGGGGGGAAAGAACACTGAAGCTTTCTTT
-	TRBV6-4	-	TRBJ2-2	CASSGTETGELFF	TGTGCCAGCAGTGGTACAGAGACCGGGGAGCTGTTTTTT
TRBD2	TRBV10-3	once	TRBJ2-7	CAISESRTSGIDYEQYF	TGTGCCATCAGTGAGTCCCGGACTAGCGGGATTGACTACGAGCAGTACTTC
-	TRBV21-1	-	TRBJ2-7	CASSSRTGKRGEQYF	TGTGCCAGCAGCTCCCGGACAGGGAAGAGGGGCGAGCAGTACTTC
-	TRBV28	once	TRBJ2-3	CASSYPPHWEADTQYF	TGTGCCAGCAGTTATCCTCCCCATTGGGAGGCAGATACGCAGTATTTT
-	TRBV28	-	TRBJ1-5	CASSLQGARNQPQHF	TGTGCCAGCAGTTTACAGGGTGCGCGCAATCAGCCCCAGCATTTT
-	TRBV30	-	TRBJ2-7	CALGGAQYF	TGTGCCCTTGGGGGGGCCCAGTACTTC